The T cell receptor beta chain described here comes from a study of CDR3 diversity in severe acne. One entry per CDR3 protein results from TCRdb running MiXCR on the PCR reads. The sample holds tens of thousands of distinct CDR3 sequences, around 50% seen once. Germline CDR1 KGHSH, CDR2 LQKENI. This CDR3 spans 15 amino acids. V shed 2 bases and J 4 bases; nucleotides not matched to a gene: 3. At least ten counts were recorded for this clonotype. The chain recombines TRBV18 with TRBJ1-2, with TRBD1 matching 11 bases. The clonotype originates from a male donor in good health, without acne. The specimen was blood. The CDR3 is CASSPTGTGGYGYTF. The CDR3 DNA follows: TGTGCCAGCTCACCAACCGGGACAGGGGGCTATGGCTACACCTTC.